The rows below give T cell receptor beta chains drawn from one sample of a study of post-analysis software for immune sequencing data. TCRdb processed the PCR reads anew with MiXCR; each CDR3 protein has one entry. This sample has roughly 730,000 distinct CDR3 sequences; around 27% occur once, and the top ten carry about 0.5%. The sequencing sample was made of blood. The receptors come from a girl aged 5-17 years with multiple sclerosis. CDR3s include the opening cysteine and the closing phenylalanine or tryptophan.

CASSQTSSGTTSNQPQHF,TRBV4-2,TRBJ1-5,18
CASSLARASERFF,TRBV7-9,TRBJ2-1,13
CAALTSGLSGYTF,TRBV21-1,TRBJ1-2,13
CASSASGRLSEQFF,TRBV12-3/TRBV12-4,TRBJ2-1,14
CASSKGQGWGNQPQHF,TRBV12-3/TRBV12-4,TRBJ1-5,16
CASSEALPGEQFF,TRBV2,TRBJ2-1,13
CASSAFRGYPQYF,TRBV7-2,TRBJ2-5,13
CSVEDPGTYCGYTF,TRBV29-1,TRBJ1-2,14
CATRDYPGEQYF,TRBV5-8,TRBJ2-7,12
CATSTSGSYTGELFF,TRBV15,TRBJ2-2,15
CASSPGQGLSDTQYF,TRBV11-3,TRBJ2-3,15
CSARTAQRGAPYNEQFF,TRBV20-1,TRBJ2-1,17
CVSSLGPGTDTQYF,TRBV5-1,TRBJ2-3,14
CASSRRRAGQNYEQYF,TRBV12-3/TRBV12-4,TRBJ2-7,16
CASSWTRGGVAKNIQYF,TRBV5-1,TRBJ2-4,17
CASSGDSIETQYF,TRBV28,TRBJ2-5,13
CASSLGSLRSGNTIYF,TRBV28,TRBJ1-3,16
CASSAQGERDEKLFF,TRBV7-6,TRBJ1-4,15
CASSLTTGGNRPQHF,TRBV5-1,TRBJ1-5,15
CASSPGDTEAFF,TRBV7-9,TRBJ1-1,12
CASSLWLWSYEQYF,TRBV5-1,.,14
CASSEEADTQYF,TRBV2,TRBJ2-3,12
CAISDERYSYNEQVF,TRBV10-3,TRBJ2-1,15
CSVEDGGEQKNIQYF,TRBV29-1,TRBJ2-4,15
CSVDSGTDEQYF,TRBV29-1,TRBJ2-7,12
CASTSRDRGRREQFF,TRBV12-3/TRBV12-4,TRBJ2-1,15
CASIPSLAGNADTQYF,TRBV6-1,TRBJ2-3,16